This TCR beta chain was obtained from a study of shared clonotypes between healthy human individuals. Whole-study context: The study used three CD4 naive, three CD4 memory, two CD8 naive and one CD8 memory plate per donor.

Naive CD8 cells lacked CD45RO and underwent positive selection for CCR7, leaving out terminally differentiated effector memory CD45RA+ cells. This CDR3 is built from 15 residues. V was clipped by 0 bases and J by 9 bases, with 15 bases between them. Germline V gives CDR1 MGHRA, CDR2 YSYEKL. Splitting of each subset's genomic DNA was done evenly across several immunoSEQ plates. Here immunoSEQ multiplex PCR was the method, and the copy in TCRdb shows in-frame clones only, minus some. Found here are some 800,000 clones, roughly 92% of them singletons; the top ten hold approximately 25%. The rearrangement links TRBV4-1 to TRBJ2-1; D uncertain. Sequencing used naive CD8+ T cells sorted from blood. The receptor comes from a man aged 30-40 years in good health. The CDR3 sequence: CASSQDPVSRVEQFF. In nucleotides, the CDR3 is TGCGCCAGCAGCCAAGATCCGGTGTCTAGGGTTGAGCAGTTCTTC.